This T cell receptor beta chain was retrieved from a study of T-cell memory formation after mild COVID-19. TCRdb re-analysed the 5' RACE reads in MiXCR, keeping a single row per CDR3 protein. The table shows 150,000 to 200,000 distinct CDR3 sequences, with around 20% occurring only once. Trimming removed 0 bases at V and 5 bases at J, with 8 bases between. This CDR3 comprises 14 residues. CDR1 and CDR2 from the germline V gene are KGHSH and LQKENI. Material: PBMCs or a T cell subset sorted from them (not recorded which). The V gene is TRBV18, the J gene TRBJ2-1; tentative D call: TRBD1 (5 bases). The receptor's source is a man younger than 30 who had mild COVID-19 (a few samples of this study predate the infection). Cell type and time point are not known. The CDR3, as DNA: TGTGCCAGCTCACCACCGGCACAGGACAATGAGCAGTTCTTC. Translated: CASSPPAQDNEQFF.